Below are 15 T cell receptor beta chains sequenced from a single sample in a study of breast tumors, draining lymph nodes, adjacent tissues. Via MiXCR, TCRdb re-called the multiplex PCR reads, giving one row per CDR3 protein. The sample lists 12,000 or so distinct CDR3 sequences; around 34% were seen once. Sequencing was carried out using breast tumor tissue. The source is a female donor with breast cancer. Some clones in this sample may be carry-over from other donors' samples.

This clonotype has ten or more counts. This chain connects TRBV12-5 to TRBJ2-1; D is uncertain. The CDR3 loop spans 14 amino acids. The germline V gene has CDR1 LGHNT and CDR2 FRNRAP. V was shortened by 1 base and J by 6 bases, with 10 bases between the two germline ends. The chain's CDR3 is CASGLGQFSNEQFF. The DNA of the CDR3 is TGTGCTAGTGGTTTGGGACAATTTAGCAATGAGCAGTTCTTC.

On this clonotype itself: Since no conserved phenylalanine or tryptophan closes the CDR3, a read error is the likely cause. It is unclear where the CDR3 begins or ends on the DNA, so no DNA is shown, and the CDR3 is as TCRdb lists it. The chain combines TRBV10-2 with TRBJ2-7. Germline V gene data show CDR1 as WSHSY and CDR2 as SAAADI. The CDR3 has 12 residues if both end residues are counted. This CDR3 is CASIRTDGEQHL.

This clonotype was seen repeatedly, ten times or more. V gene TRBV6-6 combines with J gene TRBJ2-2, with 10 positions matching TRBD1. Germline CDR1 reads MNHNY; CDR2 reads SVGAGI (reference sequence). J gave up 7 bases and V 10 bases, and 6 bases lay outside the gene matches. The CDR3 extends over 13 amino acids. The CDR3 coding sequence is TGTGCCATCGGACAGGGGGTGATCGGGGAGCTGTTTTTT. Protein sequence: CAIGQGVIGELFF.

Many counts were recorded for this clonotype. The rearrangement joins TRBV6-4 to TRBJ2-3, with D unresolved. CDR3 length: 16 amino acids. Germline-derived CDR1 and CDR2 are MRHNA and SNTAGT. The V end was cut by 4 bases, the J end by 1 base, with 15 bases between. CDR3 residues: CASSGRAGSGTDTQYF. Here the CDR3 DNA reads TGTGCCAGCAGTGGTCGTGCTGGCTCGGGCACAGATACGCAGTATTTT.

Many counts were recorded for this clonotype. The chain has TRBV9 and TRBJ1-2; TRBD1 agrees at 9 bases. The CDR3 extends over 16 amino acids. V was clipped by 0 bases and J by 4 bases; unmatched bases: 7. Per germline, CDR1 SGDLS and CDR2 YYNGEE. CDR3 sequence reads: CASSVDQQGAAYGYTF. In DNA, the CDR3 is TGTGCCAGCAGCGTAGATCAACAGGGGGCTGCCTATGGCTACACCTTC.

The sample holds many counts of this clonotype. The chain links TRBV19 to TRBJ1-6; TRBD1 aligns across 7 bases. CDR3 size: 16 residues. Germline values: CDR1 LNHDA, CDR2 SQIVND (reference sequence). V lost 7 bases, J lost 7 bases, and 13 bases stayed unmatched. CDR3 sequence: CASTAKRTGSNSPLHF. The CDR3, as DNA: TGTGCCAGTACCGCGAAACGGACAGGTTCAAATTCACCCCTCCACTTT.

V usage is TRBV25-1 and J usage is TRBJ1-4, with 9 nucleotides matching TRBD1. The V segment lost 1 base and the J segment 6 bases; nucleotides outside the gene matches: 3. The CDR3 consists of 15 residues. The V gene's germline CDR1 is MGHDK and CDR2 SYGVNS. The CDR3 region has the DNA TGTGCCAGCAGTGAATTGGGACAGGGAGATGAAAAACTGTTTTTT. It yields the protein CASSELGQGDEKLFF.

In its sample, this clonotype ranks as medium-sized. The chain has TRBV20-1 and TRBJ2-1; 12 bases map to TRBD2. V lost 5 bases and J lost 9; bases outside the gene matches: 5. The CDR3 extends over 13 amino acids. CDR1 is DFQATT and CDR2 is SNEGSKA in the germline V gene (reference sequence). The CDR3 bases are TGCAGTGCTCGGCTAGCGGGAGGGGTTGAGCAGTTCTTC. It yields the protein CSARLAGGVEQFF.

By share of the sample, this clonotype is medium-sized. This chain uses TRBV10-3 with TRBJ2-1; D uncertain. The CDR3 has 15 amino acids. Per germline, CDR1 ENHRY and CDR2 SYGVKD. The V gene lost 2 bases and the J gene lost 0 bases, with 8 bases spanning the gap. CDR3 loop: CAISEDSPSYNEQFF. CDR3 sequence (DNA): TGTGCCATCAGTGAGGACTCCCCCTCCTACAATGAGCAGTTCTTC.

V and J are TRBV20-1 and TRBJ2-7, with a possible D match to TRBD2 (6 bases). Germline loops: CDR1 DFQATT, CDR2 SNEGSKA (reference sequence). V dropped 3 bases and J dropped 0 bases, with 9 bases sitting between them. CDR3 size: 13 residues. The CDR3 loop is CSARAGSSYEQYF. DNA for the CDR3: TGCAGTGCTAGGGCGGGATCCTCCTACGAGCAGTACTTC.

This clonotype was seen just once. The chain recombines TRBV25-1 with TRBJ2-5; 10 bases are shared with TRBD2. Germline values: CDR1 MGHDK, CDR2 SYGVNS. The CDR3 loop spans 15 amino acids. V lost 8 bases, J lost 4 bases, and 10 bases stayed unmatched. The DNA of the CDR3 is TGTGCCAGCGTGAAAAGCGGGAGGGTACCAGAGACCCAGTACTTC. Translation gives CASVKSGRVPETQYF.

CDR3 bases: TGTGCCAGCAGCCTGGGCGGATATAGCACAGATACGCAGTATTTT. It is translated as CASSLGGYSTDTQYF. This chain uses TRBV12-3 or TRBV12-4 with TRBJ2-3; D remains unclear. Trimming pared 6 bases from V and 0 bases from J, leaving 13 bases between. The CDR3 is 15 amino acids.

The J gene is TRBJ1-2, the V gene TRBV9; D unclear. Germline values: CDR1 SGDLS, CDR2 YYNGEE. V lost 0 bases and J lost 4, with 10 bases in between. The CDR3 is 14 residues long. DNA of the CDR3: TGTGCCAGCAGCGTAGATGGGGTTGGCTATGGCTACACCTTC. Protein: CASSVDGVGYGYTF.

This clonotype is medium-sized by share. The chain links TRBV7-3 to TRBJ1-6, with no clear D. The CDR3 has 15 amino acids. V shed 2 bases and J shed 6 bases, with 11 bases lying between them. Germline V gene sequence: CDR1 SGHTA, CDR2 FQGTGA. In DNA form, the CDR3 reads TGTGCCAGCAGCTTACATCATCTTAGTAATTCACCCCTCCACTTT. Its protein product is CASSLHHLSNSPLHF. The full variable domain, in which reference TRBV7-3 and TRBJ1-6 provide the parts outside the CDR3, is GAGVSQTPSNKVTEKGKYVELRCDPISGHTALYWYRQSLGQGPEFLIYFQGTGAADDSGLPNDRFFAVRPEGSVSTLKIQRTERGDSAVYLCASSLHHLSNSPLHFGNGTRLTVT.

V and J are TRBV6-1 and TRBJ2-7; 8 positions match TRBD1. CDR1 and CDR2 (germline): MNHNS, SASEGT. Trimming at V came to 6 bases and at J to 5 bases, leaving 9 bases not matched to a gene. This CDR3 spans 14 amino acids. This chain's CDR3 is CASREAGGSDEQYF. DNA of the CDR3: TGTGCCAGCAGAGAGGCAGGGGGCTCGGACGAGCAGTACTTC.